The 10 T cell receptor beta chains below all came from one sample that was sequenced in a study of blood T cells in healthy people across ages. It was with a sample-barcoded 5' primer and a J-beta primer mix that a second PCR of about 6 to 12 cycles was run. TCRdb redid the calling of the 5' RACE reads with MiXCR, one entry per CDR3 protein. The table lists hundreds of thousands of distinct CDR3 sequences, roughly 50% of them singletons. The source material was blood. The origin of the receptors is a man aged 25-40 years in good health.

This clonotype showed up just a few times. The chain has TRBV6-2 or TRBV6-3 and TRBJ2-7, with D possibly matching TRBD2 (6 bases). This CDR3 has 12 amino acids. Trimming left V 7 bases short and J 2 bases short, with 9 bases between. CDR1 is MNHEY and CDR2 is SVGEGT in the germline V gene. CDR3 bases: TGTGCCAGCACCGGGGGTCCCTACGAGCAGTACTTC. Its translation: CASTGGPYEQYF.

The chain has TRBV6-5 and TRBJ1-2; 9 bases align to TRBD1. Losses at the gene ends were 2 bases for V and 7 bases for J; bases not matched to a gene: 8. Germline lookup yields CDR1 MNHEY and CDR2 SVGAGI. CDR3 length: 15 amino acids. In DNA form, the CDR3 reads TGTGCCAGCAGTTACGCGGGACAGGGAGGCGCTGGCTACACCTTC. Its protein is CASSYAGQGGAGYTF.

This rearrangement joins TRBV20-1 to TRBJ2-3, with 8 bases matching TRBD2. CDR1 and CDR2 from the germline V gene are DFQATT and SNEGSKA (reference sequence). The CDR3 length is 17 residues. J gave up 0 bases and V 8 bases, and 16 bases lay outside the gene matches. The CDR3 region is CSWGGPGLAGSTDTQYF. The CDR3 coding sequence is TGCAGTTGGGGAGGGCCGGGGCTAGCGGGTAGCACAGATACGCAGTATTTT.

The chain links TRBV9 to TRBJ2-3; unclear D gene. The ends were cut back, 0 bases at V and 1 base at J, with 6 bases in the middle. The CDR3 consists of 14 residues. CDR1 is SGDLS and CDR2 is YYNGEE in the germline V gene. The CDR3 DNA reads as TGTGCCAGCAGCGTAGCCATACGCACAGATACGCAGTATTTT. It codes for CASSVAIRTDTQYF.

The rearrangement links TRBV15 to TRBJ2-4; 7 nucleotides match TRBD2. Gene TRBJ2-7 matches the end of the DNA better, so the J call may be wrong. The CDR3 extends over 15 amino acids. Germline V gives CDR1 LNHNV, CDR2 YYDKDF (reference sequence). The CDR3 DNA is TGTGCCACCAGCGGAGTAGCGGGCCGGCTCTACGAGCAGTACTTC. Translated: CATSGVAGRLYEQYF.

The chain's CDR3 is CASSLTINQPQHF. CDR3 bases: TGTGCCAGCAGCCTGACAATTAATCAGCCCCAGCATTTT. The chain couples TRBV27 to TRBJ1-5, with D unresolved. CDR1 is MNHEY, CDR2 SMNVEV, per germline (reference sequence). The germline V and J ends were trimmed by 6 bases and 4 bases, with 10 bases remaining between them. The length of the CDR3 is 13 residues.

This clonotype appeared once. The junction departs from the called germline gene at one end, perhaps through a read error. The chain carries TRBV7-2 and TRBJ2-7; 8 bases line up with TRBD1. In germline, CDR1 is SGHTA, CDR2 FQGNSA. This CDR3 has 15 amino acids. The CDR3 region is CAGSSDRAHSYEQYF. The CDR3 DNA reads as TGTGCCGGCAGCTCGGACAGGGCCCATTCTTACGAGCAGTACTTC.

This clonotype was picked up a small number of times. The chain has TRBV6-5 and TRBJ1-1, with D unclear. Germline CDR1 and CDR2: MNHEY and SVGAGI. V shed 8 bases and J shed 10 bases, with 11 bases lying between them. The CDR3 is 10 residues long. CDR3 nucleotides: TGTGCCAGCGGTGTTGGGTCAGCTTTCTTT. This gives the protein CASGVGSAFF.

The chain recombines TRBV20-1 with TRBJ2-7, with 13 bases lining up with TRBD2. The CDR3 is 14 amino acids. The V and J ends lost 6 bases and 2 bases, in that order; junction bases with no gene match: 4. Looked up from germline, CDR1 is DFQATT and CDR2 is SNEGSKA (reference sequence). CDR3 loop: CSALTSGGTYEQYF. The CDR3 DNA reads TGCAGTGCCCTGACTAGCGGGGGGACCTACGAGCAGTACTTC.

J is TRBJ2-3 and V is TRBV30; 8 nucleotides match TRBD2. V lost 5 bases to trimming and J lost 3 bases; unmatched junction nucleotides: 7. The CDR3 runs 14 residues. The germline gives CDR1 GTSNPN, CDR2 SVGIG (reference sequence). The CDR3 DNA follows: TGTGCCTGGGGAGAGGTAGCGGGAACAGATACGCAGTATTTT. This sequence encodes CAWGEVAGTDTQYF.